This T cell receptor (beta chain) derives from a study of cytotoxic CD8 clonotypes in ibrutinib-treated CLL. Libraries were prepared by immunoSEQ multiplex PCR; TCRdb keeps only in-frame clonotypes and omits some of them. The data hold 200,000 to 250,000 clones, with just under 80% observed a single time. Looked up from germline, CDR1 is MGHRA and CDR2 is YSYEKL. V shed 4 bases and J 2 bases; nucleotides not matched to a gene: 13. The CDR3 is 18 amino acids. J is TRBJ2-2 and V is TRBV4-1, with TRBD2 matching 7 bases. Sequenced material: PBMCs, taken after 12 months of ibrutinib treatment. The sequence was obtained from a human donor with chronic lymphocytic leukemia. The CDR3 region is CASSLRPPTSLNTGELFF. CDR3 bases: TGCGCCAGCAGCCTCAGACCTCCGACTAGCCTTAACACCGGGGAGCTGTTTTTT.